The clone carrying this TCR beta chain occurred a few times. This record comes from a study of cytomegalovirus exposure and HLA in healthy donors. PCR was performed using 60 Vbeta and 13 Jbeta primers. This table comes from immunoSEQ multiplex PCR, and its TCRdb copy is limited to in-frame clones, with some not included. The data contain some 120,000 clones, approximately 80% of them seen just once; the ten biggest clones take up 3% to 5%. CDR3 length equals 16 residues. V was pared by 2 bases and J by 5 bases, with 8 bases of the junction left unmatched. Germline V gives CDR1 MNHEY, CDR2 SVGAGI. The rearrangement uses TRBV6-5 and TRBJ2-5, with TRBD2 identical over 10 bases. The receptor's source is a woman aged 25 to 45 in good health and CMV-seronegative. The specimen was PBMCs. CDR3 sequence: CASSYGSGRVGETQYF. The CDR3 DNA follows: TGTGCCAGCAGTTACGGGAGCGGGAGGGTAGGGGAGACCCAGTACTTC.